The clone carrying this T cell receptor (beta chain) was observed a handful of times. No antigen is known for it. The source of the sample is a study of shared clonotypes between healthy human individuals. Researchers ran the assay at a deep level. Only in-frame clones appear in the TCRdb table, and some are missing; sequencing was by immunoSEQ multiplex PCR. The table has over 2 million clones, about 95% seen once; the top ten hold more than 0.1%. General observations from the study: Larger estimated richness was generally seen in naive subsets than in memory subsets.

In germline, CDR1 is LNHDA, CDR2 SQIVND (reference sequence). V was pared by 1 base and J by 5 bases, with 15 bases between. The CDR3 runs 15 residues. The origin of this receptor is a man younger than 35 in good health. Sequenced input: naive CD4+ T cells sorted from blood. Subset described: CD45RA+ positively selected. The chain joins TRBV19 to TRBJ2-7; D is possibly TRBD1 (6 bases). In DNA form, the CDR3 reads TGTGCCAGTAGTATAGGGTGGCAGGGACACCACGAGCAGTACTTC. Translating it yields CASSIGWQGHHEQYF.